This T cell receptor (beta chain) came from a study of PD-L1 blockade in urothelial cancer. Across the study: Patients, treated from about 2014 onward, received atezolizumab 1,200 mg intravenously every 3 weeks. In terms of prior chemotherapy, patients had received 0 to 3 regimens. The study recovered a median of about 140,000 T cells per blood sample.

The V segment lost 5 bases and the J segment 6 bases; nucleotides outside the gene matches: 5. This CDR3 comprises 13 residues. From germline, CDR1 is SGHVS and CDR2 FNYEAQ. Time point indicated: peripheral blood 6 weeks after treatment start. This clone has a handful of counts. Produced via immunoSEQ multiplex PCR; TCRdb's table is partial and in-frame only. The profile shows tens of thousands of clones, around 80% of them singletons. This TCR was sampled from a man between 65 and 85 years old with urothelial cancer. The rearrangement joins TRBV7-6 to TRBJ2-7; 9 bases align to TRBD1. The material sequenced was PBMCs, taken around atezolizumab (anti-PD-L1) treatment. The CDR3 protein is CASSTQGASEQYF. Here the CDR3 DNA reads TGTGCCAGCAGCACACAGGGGGCAAGCGAGCAGTACTTC.